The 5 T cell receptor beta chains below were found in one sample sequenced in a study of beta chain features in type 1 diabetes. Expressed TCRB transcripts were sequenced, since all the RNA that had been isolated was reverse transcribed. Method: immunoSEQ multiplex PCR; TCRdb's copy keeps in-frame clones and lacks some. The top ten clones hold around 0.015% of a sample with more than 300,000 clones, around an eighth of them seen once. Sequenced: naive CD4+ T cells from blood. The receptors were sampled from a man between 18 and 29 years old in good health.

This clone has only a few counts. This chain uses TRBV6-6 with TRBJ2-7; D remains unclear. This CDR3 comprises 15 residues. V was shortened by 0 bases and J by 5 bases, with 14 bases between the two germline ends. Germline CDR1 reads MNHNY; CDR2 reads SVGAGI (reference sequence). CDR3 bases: TGTGCCAGCAGTTACTCGATAGCCGAGGCCGACGAGCAGTACTTC. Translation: CASSYSIAEADEQYF.

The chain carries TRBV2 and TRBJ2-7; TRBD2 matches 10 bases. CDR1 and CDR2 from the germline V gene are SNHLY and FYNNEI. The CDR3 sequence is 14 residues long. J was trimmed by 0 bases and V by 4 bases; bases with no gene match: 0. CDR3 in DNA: TGTGCCAGCAGTGCTAGCGGGGGCTCCTACGAGCAGTACTTC. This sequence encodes CASSASGGSYEQYF.

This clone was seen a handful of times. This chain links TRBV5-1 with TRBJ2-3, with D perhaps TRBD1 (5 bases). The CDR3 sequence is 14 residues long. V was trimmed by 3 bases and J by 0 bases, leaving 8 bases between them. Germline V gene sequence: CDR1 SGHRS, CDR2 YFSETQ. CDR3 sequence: CASSSRQSTDTQYF. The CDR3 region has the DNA TGCGCCAGCAGCTCCAGACAGAGCACAGATACGCAGTATTTT.

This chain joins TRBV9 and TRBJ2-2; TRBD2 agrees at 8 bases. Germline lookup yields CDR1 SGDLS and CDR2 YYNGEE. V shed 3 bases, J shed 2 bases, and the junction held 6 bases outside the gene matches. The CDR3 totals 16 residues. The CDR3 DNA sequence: TGTGCCAGCAGCGGTATAGCGGGATCTAACACCGGGGAGCTGTTTTTT. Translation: CASSGIAGSNTGELFF.

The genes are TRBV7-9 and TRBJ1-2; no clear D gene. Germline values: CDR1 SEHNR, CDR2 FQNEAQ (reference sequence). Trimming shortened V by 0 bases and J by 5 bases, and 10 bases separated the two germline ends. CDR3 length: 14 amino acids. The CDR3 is CASSLAYRDYGYTF. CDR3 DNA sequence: TGTGCCAGCAGCTTAGCGTACCGAGATTATGGCTACACCTTC. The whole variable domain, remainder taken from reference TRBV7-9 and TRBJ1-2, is DTGVSQNPRHKITKRGQNVTFRCDPISEHNRLYWYRQTLGQGPEFLTYFQNEAQLEKSRLLSDRFSAERPKGSFSTLEIQRTEQGDSAMYLCASSLAYRDYGYTFGSGTRLTVV.